A selection of T cell receptor beta chains follows, all from one sample in a study of CD8 T cells in Susac syndrome. MiXCR, run by TCRdb on the immunoSEQ multiplex PCR reads, gives a single entry per CDR3 protein. This table holds approximately 200,000 distinct CDR3 sequences, 90% to 95% found once. Specimen: CD4+ T cells from PBMCs. These receptors originate from a human donor with multiple sclerosis. Each CDR3 is given with its conserved first and last residue. The D gene is left open where the match is weak. Only part of the rows carry a size: once, few, many, or a class if the clone is expanded.

d_gene,j_gene,v_gene,abundance,CDR3aa,CDR3nt
NA,TRBJ2-7,TRBV7-9,few,CASSPGGLYEQYF,TGTGCCAGCAGCCCCGGGGGCCTGTACGAGCAGTACTTC
TRBD1,TRBJ1-1,TRBV3-1,NA,CASSRSGQGLNF,TGTGCCAGCAGCCGGTCGGGACAGGGCCTCAATTTT
NA,TRBJ2-3,TRBV5-4,NA,CASSWGANTQYF,TGTGCCAGCAGCTGGGGAGCGAATACGCAGTATTTT
TRBD2,TRBJ2-1,TRBV30,NA,CAWSLRGGLVGNEQFF,TGTGCCTGGAGCCTCCGGGGGGGACTAGTGGGTAATGAGCAGTTCTTC
NA,TRBJ1-1,TRBV6-6,NA,CASSSTRGANTEAFF,TGTGCCAGCAGTTCCACAAGGGGGGCGAACACTGAAGCTTTCTTT
NA,TRBJ2-7,TRBV12-3/TRBV12-4,NA,CASSSGQGAYEQYF,TGTGCCAGCAGTTCAGGGCAGGGAGCCTACGAGCAGTACTTC
NA,TRBJ1-4,TRBV14,NA,CASSQDLGGIREKLFF,TGTGCCAGCAGCCAAGATCTGGGAGGGATCCGTGAAAAACTGTTTTTT
NA,TRBJ2-7,TRBV20-1,NA,CSAPADNSYEQYF,TGCAGTGCCCCGGCGGATAACTCCTACGAGCAGTACTTC
NA,TRBJ2-5,TRBV30,few,CAWRALEGWKTQYF,TGTGCCTGGAGGGCCCTCGAGGGGTGGAAGACCCAGTACTTC
TRBD2,TRBJ2-1,TRBV2,NA,CATSGTSGSFHEQFF,TGTGCCACCAGTGGGACTAGCGGGAGTTTCCATGAGCAGTTCTTC
NA,TRBJ1-2,TRBV4-1,NA,CASSQDQARGYTF,TGCGCCAGCAGCCAAGATCAGGCCCGGGGCTACACCTTC
NA,TRBJ2-7,TRBV6-2/TRBV6-3,NA,CASKPEGSYEQYF,TGTGCCAGCAAACCCGAGGGCAGCTACGAGCAGTACTTC
NA,TRBJ2-3,TRBV3-1,NA,CASSPWQQDTQYF,TGTGCCAGCAGCCCCTGGCAGCAAGATACGCAGTATTTT
NA,TRBJ2-5,TRBV20-1,NA,CSLQRWETQYF,TGCAGTCTTCAGAGGTGGGAGACCCAGTACTTC
NA,TRBJ2-5,TRBV5-5,NA,CASSPNTAETQYF,TGTGCCAGCAGCCCCAACACGGCGGAGACCCAGTACTTC
NA,TRBJ1-5,TRBV6-5,NA,CASSWGAQQPQHF,TGTGCCAGCAGTTGGGGGGCGCAGCAGCCCCAGCATTTT
NA,TRBJ1-2,TRBV7-9,NA,CASSSTRGGYGYTF,TGTGCCAGCAGCTCAACGCGGGGGGGCTATGGCTACACCTTC
NA,TRBJ2-3,TRBV9,few,CASGGSQRDTQYF,TGTGCCAGCGGTGGGAGCCAGCGAGATACGCAGTATTTT
NA,TRBJ2-1,TRBV5-4,NA,CASSIMGGEQFF,TGTGCCAGCAGTATCATGGGGGGTGAGCAGTTCTTC
TRBD2,TRBJ2-1,TRBV5-1,once,CASSPGSLAGGPGEQFF,TGCGCCAGCAGCCCCGGATCCCTAGCGGGAGGGCCGGGTGAGCAGTTCTTC
NA,TRBJ2-5,TRBV7-3,NA,CASSLGGDETQYF,TGTGCCAGCAGCTTAGGAGGGGACGAGACCCAGTACTTC
TRBD1,TRBJ2-7,TRBV27,NA,CASSWRAGGLGGSSYEQYF,TGTGCCAGCAGTTGGCGGGCAGGGGGCCTCGGGGGAAGCTCCTACGAGCAGTACTTC
NA,TRBJ1-1,TRBV4-1,NA,CASSQGAGYTEAFF,TGCGCCAGCAGCCAAGGCGCGGGTTACACTGAAGCTTTCTTT
NA,TRBJ1-1,TRBV3-1,once,CASTEPGRQNTEAFF,TGTGCCAGCACAGAACCGGGACGGCAGAACACTGAAGCTTTCTTT
TRBD2,TRBJ2-4,TRBV7-2,NA,CATTGGPRINIQYF,TGTGCCACCACGGGAGGGCCTCGTATCAACATTCAGTACTTC
NA,TRBJ2-6,TRBV5-4,NA,CASSLERLGGANVLTF,TGTGCCAGCAGCTTGGAACGTCTTGGTGGGGCCAACGTCCTGACTTTC
NA,TRBJ2-6,TRBV9,NA,CASSAYSGANVLTF,TGTGCCAGCAGCGCCTACTCTGGGGCCAACGTCCTGACTTTC
NA,TRBJ1-2,TRBV10-3,NA,CAISESGTGYTF,TGTGCCATCAGTGAGTCAGGGACCGGCTACACCTTC
TRBD2,TRBJ2-5,TRBV20-1,once,CSAIGLAGTPSETQYF,TGCAGTGCAATAGGACTAGCGGGGACCCCATCGGAGACCCAGTACTTC
TRBD2,TRBJ2-1,TRBV27,once,CASSGSSGSFNEQFF,TGTGCCAGCAGTGGGTCTAGCGGGAGTTTCAATGAGCAGTTCTTC
NA,TRBJ2-1,TRBV20-1,NA,CSARGATPARFF,TGCAGTGCTAGGGGGGCCACCCCAGCGAGGTTCTTC
NA,TRBJ2-7,TRBV21-1,NA,CASSKECGTYEQYF,TGTGCCAGCAGCAAAGAGTGCGGGACCTACGAGCAGTACTTC
NA,TRBJ1-1,TRBV30,NA,CARGHANTEAFF,TGTGCCCGCGGCCACGCGAACACTGAAGCTTTCTTT
NA,TRBJ1-1,TRBV30,NA,CAWSLRRTNEAFF,TGTGCCTGGTCCCTCAGGCGGACAAATGAAGCTTTCTTT
NA,TRBJ2-7,TRBV20-1,NA,CSARPNRDLQGSEQYF,TGCAGTGCTAGACCCAACCGGGACCTCCAAGGGAGTGAGCAGTACTTC
NA,TRBJ1-1,TRBV3-1,NA,CASSPIQGSGSEAFF,TGTGCCAGCAGCCCGATACAGGGAAGCGGATCTGAGGCTTTCTTT
NA,TRBJ2-7,TRBV20-1,NA,CSATYGWSSYEQYF,TGCAGTGCTACCTACGGCTGGAGCTCCTACGAGCAGTACTTC
NA,TRBJ2-7,TRBV5-6,NA,CHWGPRYEQYF,TGTCACTGGGGGCCCCGCTACGAGCAGTACTTC
NA,TRBJ2-7,TRBV5-4,NA,CASSPPGTQSYEQYF,TGTGCCAGCAGCCCACCGGGGACCCAGTCCTACGAGCAGTACTTC
TRBD2,TRBJ2-1,TRBV7-9,NA,CASSTSGSNEQFF,TGTGCCAGCTCCACTAGCGGGAGTAATGAGCAGTTCTTC
TRBD2,TRBJ2-1,TRBV10-3,NA,CAISRGGPSEQFF,TGTGCCATCAGTCGGGGGGGGCCGAGTGAGCAGTTCTTC
NA,TRBJ2-7,TRBV2,NA,CASSEEQEQYF,TGTGCCAGCAGTGAAGAGCAGGAGCAGTACTTC
NA,TRBJ2-4,TRBV27,NA,CASSLRAAKNIQYF,TGTGCCAGCAGTTTAAGGGCGGCCAAAAACATTCAGTACTTC
NA,TRBJ1-1,TRBV29-1,NA,CSVSDTEAFF,TGCAGCGTTTCCGATACTGAAGCTTTCTTT
TRBD1,TRBJ2-7,TRBV3-1,NA,CASSQAGTGGSEQYF,TGTGCCAGCAGCCAAGCGGGAACAGGGGGATCCGAGCAGTACTTC
NA,TRBJ1-5,TRBV7-2,once,CASSFFGNNQPQHF,TGTGCCAGCAGCTTCTTTGGGAACAATCAGCCCCAGCATTTT
TRBD1,TRBJ1-1,TRBV5-4,NA,CASSWGQGDTEAFF,TGTGCCAGCAGCTGGGGACAGGGGGACACTGAAGCTTTCTTT
NA,TRBJ2-1,TRBV2,NA,CASSVNSYNEQFF,TGTGCCAGCAGCGTAAACTCCTACAATGAGCAGTTCTTC
TRBD1,TRBJ1-1,TRBV20-1,NA,CSVQVPQGTAEAFF,TGCAGTGTTCAAGTCCCACAGGGGACCGCTGAAGCTTTCTTT
TRBD1,TRBJ1-1,TRBV29-1,once,CSVEDRGLGTEAFF,TGCAGCGTCGAAGACAGGGGGCTGGGAACTGAAGCTTTCTTT
NA,TRBJ2-5,TRBV3-1,NA,CASSPMTSGGQTQYF,TGTGCCAGCAGCCCTATGACTAGTGGAGGGCAGACCCAGTACTTC
NA,TRBJ2-1,TRBV20-1,NA,CSAQGGGVLDEQFF,TGCAGTGCTCAGGGAGGGGGAGTGCTCGATGAGCAGTTCTTC
NA,TRBJ1-2,TRBV18,NA,CASSTNYGYTF,TGTGCCAGCTCCACCAACTATGGCTACACCTTC
NA,TRBJ2-6,TRBV27,NA,CASSDRSSGANVLTF,TGTGCCAGCAGTGACCGCAGCTCTGGGGCCAACGTCCTGACTTTC
NA,TRBJ2-1,TRBV24-1,few,CATSAYLEQFF,TGTGCCACCAGTGCGTATTTGGAGCAGTTCTTC
TRBD1,TRBJ1-2,TRBV7-2,NA,CASIGGGTGINYGYTF,TGTGCCAGCATCGGAGGTGGGACAGGGATTAACTATGGCTACACCTTC
TRBD1,TRBJ1-1,TRBV5-1,NA,CASSITGTGTTEAFF,TGCGCCAGCAGCATAACCGGGACAGGGACCACTGAAGCTTTCTTT
NA,TRBJ1-4,TRBV7-9,few,CASSLEGEKLFF,TGTGCCAGCAGCTTAGAGGGAGAAAAACTGTTTTTT
TRBD2,TRBJ2-5,TRBV20-1,NA,CSASLAGRVETQYF,TGCAGTGCTAGTCTAGCGGGGAGGGTAGAGACCCAGTACTTC
TRBD2,TRBJ2-1,TRBV7-9,NA,CASTLAGTYNEQFF,TGTGCCAGCACTCTAGCGGGAACCTACAATGAGCAGTTCTTC